The T cell receptor (beta chain) described here comes from a study of blood T cell repertoires in COVID-19. Across the whole study: In each case, the material was cDNA or gDNA derived from T cells, B-cell-depleted T cells, or PBMCs.

Clones were sequenced by immunoSEQ multiplex PCR, and TCRdb holds only the in-frame ones, with some missing. The sample holds under 200,000 clones, more than 75% seen once. CDR3 length: 13 amino acids. Cohort placement rested on clinical history that participants reported themselves. Sequencing was carried out using PBMCs or T cells enriched from blood (not recorded which). J is TRBJ2-7 and V is TRBV21-1; the D call of TRBD2 is as the table states it, not checked on the DNA. TRBV21-1 is a known pseudogene. This sequence was found in a woman aged 45-59 years who had recovered from COVID-19. CDR3 in DNA: TGTGCCAGCAACGCTCGCGGGGGCTACGAGCAGTACTTC. This codes for CASNARGGYEQYF.